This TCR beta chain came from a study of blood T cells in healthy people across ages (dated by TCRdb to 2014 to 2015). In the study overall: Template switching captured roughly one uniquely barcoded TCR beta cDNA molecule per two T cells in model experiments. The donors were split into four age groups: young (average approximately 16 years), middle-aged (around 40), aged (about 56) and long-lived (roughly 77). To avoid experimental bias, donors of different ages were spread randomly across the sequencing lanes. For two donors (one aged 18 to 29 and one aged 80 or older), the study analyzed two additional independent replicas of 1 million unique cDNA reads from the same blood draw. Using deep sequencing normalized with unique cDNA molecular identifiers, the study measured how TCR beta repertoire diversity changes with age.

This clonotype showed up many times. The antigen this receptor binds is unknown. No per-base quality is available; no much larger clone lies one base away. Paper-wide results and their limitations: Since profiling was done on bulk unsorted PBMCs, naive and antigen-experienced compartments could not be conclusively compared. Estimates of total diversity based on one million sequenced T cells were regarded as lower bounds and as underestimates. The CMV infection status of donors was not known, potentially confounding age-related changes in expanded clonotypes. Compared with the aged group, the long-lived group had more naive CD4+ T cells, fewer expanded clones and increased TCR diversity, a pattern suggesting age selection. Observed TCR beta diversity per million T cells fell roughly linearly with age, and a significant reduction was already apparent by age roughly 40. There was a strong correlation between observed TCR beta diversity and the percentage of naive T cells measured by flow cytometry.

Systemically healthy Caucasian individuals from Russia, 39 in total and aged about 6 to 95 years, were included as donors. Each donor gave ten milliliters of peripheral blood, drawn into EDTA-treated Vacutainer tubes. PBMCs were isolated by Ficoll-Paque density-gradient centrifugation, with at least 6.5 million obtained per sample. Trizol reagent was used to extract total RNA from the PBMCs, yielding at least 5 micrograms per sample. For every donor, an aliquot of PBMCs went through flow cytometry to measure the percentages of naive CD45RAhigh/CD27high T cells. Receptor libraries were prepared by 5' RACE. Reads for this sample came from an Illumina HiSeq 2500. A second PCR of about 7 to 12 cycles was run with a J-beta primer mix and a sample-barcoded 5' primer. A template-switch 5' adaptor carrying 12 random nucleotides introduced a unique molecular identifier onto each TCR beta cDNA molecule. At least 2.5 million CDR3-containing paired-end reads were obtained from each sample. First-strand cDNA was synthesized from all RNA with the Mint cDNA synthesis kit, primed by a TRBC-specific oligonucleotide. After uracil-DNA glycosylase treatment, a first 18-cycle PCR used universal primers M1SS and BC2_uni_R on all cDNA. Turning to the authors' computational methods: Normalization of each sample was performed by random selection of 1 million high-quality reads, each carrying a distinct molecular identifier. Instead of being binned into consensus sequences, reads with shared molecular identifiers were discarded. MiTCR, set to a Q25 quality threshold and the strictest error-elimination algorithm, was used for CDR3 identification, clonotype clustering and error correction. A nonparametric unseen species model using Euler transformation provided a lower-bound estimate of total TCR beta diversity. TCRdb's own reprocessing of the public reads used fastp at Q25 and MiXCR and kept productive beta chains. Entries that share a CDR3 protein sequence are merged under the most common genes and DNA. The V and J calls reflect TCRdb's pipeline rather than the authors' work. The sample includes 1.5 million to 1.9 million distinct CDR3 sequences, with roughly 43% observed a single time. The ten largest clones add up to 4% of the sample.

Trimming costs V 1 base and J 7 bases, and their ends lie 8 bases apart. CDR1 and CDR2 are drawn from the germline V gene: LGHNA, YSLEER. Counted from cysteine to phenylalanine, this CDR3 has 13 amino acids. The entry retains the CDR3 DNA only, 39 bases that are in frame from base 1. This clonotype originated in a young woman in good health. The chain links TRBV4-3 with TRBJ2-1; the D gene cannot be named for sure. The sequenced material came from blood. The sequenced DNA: TGCGCCAGCAGCCAAGTCATGGCGAATGAGCAGTTCTTC. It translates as CASSQVMANEQFF.